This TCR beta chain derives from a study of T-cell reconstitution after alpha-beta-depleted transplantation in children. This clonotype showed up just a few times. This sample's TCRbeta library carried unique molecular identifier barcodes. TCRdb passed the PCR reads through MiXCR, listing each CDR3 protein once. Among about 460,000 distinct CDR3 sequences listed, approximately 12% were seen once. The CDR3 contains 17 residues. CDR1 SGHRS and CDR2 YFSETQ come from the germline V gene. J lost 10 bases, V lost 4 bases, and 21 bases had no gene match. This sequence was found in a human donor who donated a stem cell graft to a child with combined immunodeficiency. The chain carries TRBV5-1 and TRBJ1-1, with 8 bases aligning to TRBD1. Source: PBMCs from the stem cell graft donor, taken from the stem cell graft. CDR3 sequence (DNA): TGCGCCAGCAGCCGGGCGATTGATCCAGGGGGCCTAGGAGGAGCTTTCTTT. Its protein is CASSRAIDPGGLGGAFF. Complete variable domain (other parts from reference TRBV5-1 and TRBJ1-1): KAGVTQTPRYLIKTRGQQVTLSCSPISGHRSVSWYQQTPGQGLQFLFEYFSETQRNKGNFPGRFSGRQFSNSRSEMNVSTLELGDSALYLCASSRAIDPGGLGGAFFGQGTRLTVV.